A selection of T cell receptor beta chains follows, all from one sample in a study of T-cell memory formation after mild COVID-19. In TCRdb, the 5' RACE reads were re-called with MiXCR into one record per CDR3 protein. The sample has some 300,000 distinct CDR3 sequences, 20% seen once. The sample taken for sequencing was PBMCs or a T cell subset sorted from them (not recorded which). The receptors derive from a man between 18 and 35 years old who had mild COVID-19 (a few samples of this study predate the infection). Cell type and time point are not known. CDR3s include the opening cysteine and the closing phenylalanine or tryptophan. D genes are given only for firm matches. Clone size is shown for a subset of rows, as once, few, many or a class of expanded clone.

NA	NA	TRBV5-1	TRBJ1-1	TGCGCCAGCAGCAACGAAGCGGCTGAAGCTTTCTTT	CASSNEAAEAFF
NA	NA	TRBV5-1	TRBJ2-2	TGCGCCAGCAAGGGTCCAGGGCTCGACGGGGAGCTGTTTTTT	CASKGPGLDGELFF
few	TRBD1	TRBV7-3	TRBJ1-2	TGTGCCAGCAGCTCCGGGACAGGGGATCAAGGCTACACCTTC	CASSSGTGDQGYTF
few	TRBD2	TRBV4-3	TRBJ2-3	TGCGCCAGCAGCCAAGAGGCGCTAGCGGGGGGGTCATATACGCAGTATTTT	CASSQEALAGGSYTQYF
NA	TRBD2	TRBV2	TRBJ2-1	TGTGCCAGCAGTGGAGCGGGGGGGTACAATGAGCAGTTCTTC	CASSGAGGYNEQFF
NA	NA	TRBV4-3	TRBJ2-1	TGCGCCAGCAGCCAAGATTACGTTTGGGTCGGGGGCACCTACAATGAGCAGTTCTTC	CASSQDYVWVGGTYNEQFF
NA	TRBD2	TRBV7-6	TRBJ2-2	TGTGCCAGCAGCTTTATAAGCGGGGGCCCCACCGGGGAGCTGTTTTTT	CASSFISGGPTGELFF
few	TRBD1	TRBV10-3	TRBJ2-1	TGTGCCACATCGGGTCCGGGGACAGGGGAGCAGTTCTTC	CATSGPGTGEQFF
NA	NA	TRBV10-3	TRBJ1-1	TGTGCCATCAGTGAGTTGGTTGCCGGGGACACTGAAGCTTTCTTT	CAISELVAGDTEAFF
few	NA	TRBV10-2	TRBJ1-1	TGCGCCAGCGGTTCTTGGAACACTGAAGCTTTCTTT	CASGSWNTEAFF
NA	NA	TRBV7-2	TRBJ2-6	TGTGCCAGCAGCCCGAGGGGGGGTCGCACTGGGGCCAACGTCCTGACTTTC	CASSPRGGRTGANVLTF
NA	NA	TRBV6-5	TRBJ2-1	TGTGCCAGCAGTACACGGGACGGATACAATGAGCAGTTCTTC	CASSTRDGYNEQFF
few	NA	TRBV7-9	TRBJ2-7	TGTGCCAGCCAACAGGGTCGATCCTACGAGCAGTACTTC	CASQQGRSYEQYF
NA	NA	TRBV24-1	TRBJ2-5	TGTGCCACCAGTGCAGAGGGCCTAGAGACCCAGTACTTC	CATSAEGLETQYF
few	TRBD1	TRBV20-1	TRBJ1-1	TGCAGTGCCAGGGGGCAGGGTCAGGAGGCTTTCTTT	CSARGQGQEAFF
few	TRBD1	TRBV20-1	TRBJ1-1	TGCAGTGCTGCCCCCGGGACAGGGTGGGGCACTGAAGCTTTCTTT	CSAAPGTGWGTEAFF
few	NA	TRBV4-3	TRBJ1-2	TGCGCCAGCAGCCAAGTAGGGGGATTGGGCTATGGCTACACCTTC	CASSQVGGLGYGYTF
NA	TRBD1	TRBV7-2	TRBJ1-4	TGTGCCAGCAGCTCCCGACAGGGGGCGAATGAAAAACTGTTTTTT	CASSSRQGANEKLFF
few	NA	TRBV5-1	TRBJ2-1	TGCGCCAGCAGCTTGGCAGGGGCGATCAATGAGCAGTTCTTC	CASSLAGAINEQFF
few	NA	TRBV4-1	TRBJ2-2	TGCGCCAGCAGCCCCCCCGGAGGTCGGCAGGGGCTTTCCACCGGGGAGCTGTTTTTT	CASSPPGGRQGLSTGELFF
NA	TRBD1	TRBV5-1	TRBJ1-1	TGCGCCAGCCGGCCAGGGGGGGTGAACACTGAAGCTTTCTTT	CASRPGGVNTEAFF
NA	NA	TRBV15	TRBJ1-5	TGTGCCACCAGCAGTTTTCTAAATCAGCCCCAGCATTTT	CATSSFLNQPQHF
NA	TRBD2	TRBV6-1	TRBJ2-3	TGTGCCAGCGCTAGCGGGGGCATTGGGGATACGCAGTATTTT	CASASGGIGDTQYF
few	TRBD2	TRBV15	TRBJ2-3	TGTGCCACCAGCCTCGGGACTAGCGGGTACACAGATACGCAGTATTTT	CATSLGTSGYTDTQYF
NA	TRBD2	TRBV19	TRBJ2-5	TGTGCCAGTAACGGCGGGGGGCTACCATGGACCCAGTACTTC	CASNGGGLPWTQYF
many	NA	TRBV27	TRBJ2-7	TGTGCCAGCAGTCCCACACAGGTCTCCTACGAGCAGTACTTC	CASSPTQVSYEQYF
few	NA	TRBV4-1	TRBJ1-5	TGCGCCAGCAGCCAAGACCTAGGACGTCACCAGCATTTT	CASSQDLGRHQHF
many	NA	TRBV6-5	TRBJ1-5	TGTGCCAGCAGGCAGGGTATCTCCCAGCCCCAGCATTTT	CASRQGISQPQHF
NA	NA	TRBV12-3/TRBV12-4	TRBJ2-3	TGTGCCAGCCTTAGCGACTTCACAGATACGCAGTATTTT	CASLSDFTDTQYF
NA	NA	TRBV4-3	TRBJ1-1	TGCGCCAGCAGCCAAGATCCGGCGAACGGGGGGCTTCGGTTTGGCACTGAAGCTTTCTTT	CASSQDPANGGLRFGTEAFF
NA	NA	TRBV29-1	TRBJ2-5	TGCAGCGTCGGTGGGCTCCAAGAGACCCAGTACTTC	CSVGGLQETQYF
NA	TRBD1	TRBV6-2/TRBV6-3	TRBJ2-2	TGTGCCAGCAGTTGGGACAGGGCCGCGAACACCGGGGAGCTGTTTTTT	CASSWDRAANTGELFF
NA	NA	TRBV2	TRBJ2-3	TGTGCCAGCACCGGAGGCAGGGGCATAGGCACAGATACGCAGTATTTT	CASTGGRGIGTDTQYF
NA	NA	TRBV6-5	TRBJ1-6	TGTGCCAGCAGTCCCCTGCCCGTAAGGAATTCACCCCTCCACTTT	CASSPLPVRNSPLHF
NA	NA	TRBV6-5	TRBJ2-6	TGTGCCAGCGGTGGAGGGGGCTCTGGGGCCAACGTCCTGACTTTC	CASGGGGSGANVLTF